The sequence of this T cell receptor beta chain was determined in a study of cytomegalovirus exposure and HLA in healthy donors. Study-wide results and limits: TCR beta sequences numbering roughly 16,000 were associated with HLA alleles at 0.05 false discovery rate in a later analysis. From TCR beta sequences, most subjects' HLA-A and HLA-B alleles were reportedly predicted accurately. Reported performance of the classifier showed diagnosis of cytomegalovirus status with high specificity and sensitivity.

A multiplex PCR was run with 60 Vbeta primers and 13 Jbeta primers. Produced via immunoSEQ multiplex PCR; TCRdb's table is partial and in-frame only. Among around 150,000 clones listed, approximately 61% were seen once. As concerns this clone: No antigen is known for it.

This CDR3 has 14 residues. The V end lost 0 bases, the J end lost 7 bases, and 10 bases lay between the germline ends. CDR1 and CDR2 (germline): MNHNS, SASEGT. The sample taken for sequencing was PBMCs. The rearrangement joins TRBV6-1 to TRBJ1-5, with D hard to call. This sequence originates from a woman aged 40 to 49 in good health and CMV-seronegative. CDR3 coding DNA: TGTGCCAGCAGTGAAGCGCCGGGGAGGCAGCCCCAGCATTTT. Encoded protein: CASSEAPGRQPQHF.